Listed below are T cell receptor beta chains from one sample, sequenced in a study of blood T cell repertoires in COVID-19. The table came from immunoSEQ multiplex PCR; TCRdb's copy has only in-frame clones and leaves some out. There are roughly 140,000 clones in the sample; less than 90% occur only once, and 2% to 3% lies in the top ten. Sequencing input: peripheral blood. These receptors originate from a woman in her seventies with acute or convalescent COVID-19. Each CDR3 is given with its conserved first and last residue. Fields, in order: D gene, V gene, CDR3 length, clone size, J gene, CDR3 protein, CDR3 DNA. The D gene is left open where the match is weak. Expanded clones are given a class, and other clones once, few, many or no size at all.

>TRBD1|TRBV3-1/TRBV3-2|15|NA|TRBJ1-2
CASSQGDRGNYGYTF
TGTGCCAGCAGCCAAGGGGACAGGGGCAACTATGGCTACACCTTC
>NA|TRBV27|14|once|TRBJ1-5
CASSKGPGYSAQHF
TGTGCCAGCAGCAAGGGGCCGGGTTATTCAGCCCAGCATTTT
>TRBD1|TRBV3-1/TRBV3-2|18|NA|TRBJ1-2
CASSQDRAGGGRLTGYTF
TGTGCCAGCAGCCAAGATCGGGCAGGGGGCGGACGTCTTACGGGCTACACCTTC
>NA|TRBV5-1|14|NA|TRBJ1-1
CASSPLTRGTEAFF
TGCGCCAGCAGCCCCTTAACCAGGGGCACTGAAGCTTTCTTT
>NA|TRBV19|15|NA|TRBJ1-1
CASSISQVRAWEAFF
TGTGCCAGTAGTATAAGTCAGGTCAGGGCATGGGAAGCTTTCTTT
>NA|TRBV3-1/TRBV3-2|13|NA|TRBJ1-5
CASSQAGNQPQHF
TGTGCCAGCAGCCAGGCAGGGAATCAGCCCCAGCATTTT
>NA|TRBV4-2|15|once|TRBJ1-2
CASSQNTQGSYGYTF
TGTGCCAGCAGCCAAAATACACAGGGCTCCTATGGCTACACCTTC
>NA|TRBV27|15|NA|TRBJ1-1
CASREIKGMDTEAFF
TGTGCCAGCAGGGAGATAAAGGGGATGGACACTGAAGCTTTCTTT
>NA|TRBV10-3|14|NA|TRBJ1-2
CATGRGGSNYGYTF
TGTGCCACAGGGAGGGGCGGCTCTAACTATGGCTACACCTTC
>NA|TRBV5-6|17|NA|TRBJ1-5
CASSLALFGGVDQPQHF
TGTGCCAGCAGCTTGGCATTATTCGGGGGAGTTGATCAGCCCCAGCATTTT
>NA|TRBV2|15|NA|TRBJ1-2
CASSETAGTNYGYTF
TGTGCCAGCAGTGAAACGGCGGGTACTAACTATGGCTACACCTTC
>TRBD2|TRBV7-2|15|NA|TRBJ2-1
CASSHGGGGLNEQFF
TGTGCCAGCAGCCACGGGGGCGGGGGGCTGAATGAGCAGTTCTTC
>NA|TRBV27|14|NA|TRBJ2-6
CASSSFSGANVLTF
TGTGCCAGCAGTTCTTTCTCTGGGGCCAACGTCCTGACTTTC
>NA|TRBV2|15|NA|TRBJ2-3
CASSVSGLSTDTQYF
TGTGCCAGCAGTGTTAGCGGACTTAGCACAGATACGCAGTATTTT
>NA|TRBV4-1|16|few|TRBJ1-4
CASSQDPRGYDEKLFF
TGCGCCAGCAGCCAAGATCCCAGGGGATACGATGAAAAACTGTTTTTT
>TRBD2|TRBV5-1|16|NA|TRBJ2-1
CASSFIRDYLYNEQFF
TGCGCCAGCAGCTTCATCCGGGACTACCTCTACAATGAGCAGTTCTTC
>NA|TRBV27|15|NA|TRBJ1-5
CASSSLGLGNQPQHF
TGTGCCAGCAGTTCGCTCGGGTTGGGCAATCAGCCCCAGCATTTT
>TRBD2|TRBV4-2|16|NA|TRBJ2-5
CASSHGGTSGQETQYF
TGTGCCAGCAGCCATGGCGGGACTAGCGGCCAAGAGACCCAGTACTTC
>TRBD1|TRBV5-6|15|NA|TRBJ1-5
CASSLGQGSNQPQHF
TGTGCCAGCAGCTTGGGACAGGGGAGCAATCAGCCCCAGCATTTT
>NA|TRBV7-9|14|NA|TRBJ2-1
CASSSGLLISEQFF
TGTGCCAGCAGCTCGGGACTCTTAATCTCTGAGCAGTTCTTC
>TRBD1|TRBV5-1|15|NA|TRBJ2-5
CASSLLGQGQETQYF
TGCGCCAGCAGCTTGTTAGGACAGGGGCAAGAGACCCAGTACTTC
>TRBD2|TRBV9|17|NA|TRBJ2-7
CASSVAPSASGYYEQYF
TGTGCCAGCAGCGTAGCCCCCTCGGCTAGCGGCTACTACGAGCAGTACTTC
>NA|TRBV2|14|NA|TRBJ1-4
CASRDSWANEKLFF
TGTGCCAGCAGGGACAGTTGGGCTAATGAAAAACTGTTTTTT
>NA|TRBV29-1|15|once|TRBJ1-1
CSVPRGGTMNTEAFF
TGCAGCGTCCCCCGGGGAGGGACTATGAACACTGAAGCTTTCTTT
>TRBD1|TRBV18|19|NA|TRBJ1-4
CASSLSPGTGISLDEKLFF
TGTGCCAGCTCCCTATCTCCCGGGACAGGGATTTCTTTGGATGAAAAACTGTTTTTT
>NA|TRBV7-2|15|NA|TRBJ2-1
CASSPTGNPYNEQFF
TGTGCCAGCAGCCCGACAGGAAACCCCTACAATGAGCAGTTCTTC
>NA|TRBV13|16|NA|TRBJ2-3
CASSLPPRGTSDTQYF
TGTGCCAGCAGCTTACCCCCCCGGGGGACGTCAGATACGCAGTATTTT
>NA|TRBV2|13|NA|TRBJ1-6
CASSEFEGQPLHF
TGTGCCAGCAGTGAATTCGAGGGCCAGCCCCTCCACTTT
>NA|TRBV4-1|16|once|TRBJ2-1
CASSLVTGFSYNEQFF
TGCGCCAGCAGCCTAGTCACAGGGTTCTCCTACAATGAGCAGTTCTTC
>TRBD1|TRBV5-1|14|NA|TRBJ1-2
CASSAGTGPYGYTF
TGCGCCAGCAGCGCGGGGACAGGCCCCTATGGCTACACCTTC
>NA|TRBV2|14|once|TRBJ1-1
CASSETEGRTEAFF
TGTGCCAGCAGTGAAACGGAGGGGCGTACTGAAGCTTTCTTT
>TRBD2|TRBV2|15|NA|TRBJ2-1
CASGWRGGTYNEQFF
TGTGCCAGCGGGTGGCGGGGGGGTACCTACAATGAGCAGTTCTTC
>TRBD1|TRBV6-2/TRBV6-3|15|NA|TRBJ1-2
CASTPGTGGLLGYTF
TGTGCCAGCACCCCCGGGACAGGGGGCCTACTTGGCTACACCTTC
>TRBD2|TRBV7-2|15|NA|TRBJ2-1
CASSLGGGASNEQFF
TGTGCCAGCAGCTTAGGCGGGGGGGCTTCAAATGAGCAGTTCTTC
>TRBD1|TRBV25-1|16|NA|TRBJ2-1
CASSEMTGGSYNEQFF
TGTGCCAGCAGTGAGATGACAGGGGGCTCCTACAATGAGCAGTTCTTC
>NA|TRBV14|17|once|TRBJ1-3
CASSQDSRQSSGNTIYF
TGTGCCAGCAGCCAAGATTCCCGACAGAGCTCTGGAAACACCATATATTTT
>NA|TRBV7-9|15|NA|TRBJ1-4
CASSNRQPTNEKLFF
TGTGCCAGCAGCAACCGACAGCCAACTAATGAAAAACTGTTTTTT
>NA|TRBV7-2|15|NA|TRBJ1-4
CASSLAQGTGEKLFF
TGTGCCAGCAGCTTAGCACAGGGAACAGGGGAAAAACTGTTTTTT
>NA|TRBV27|14|NA|TRBJ1-6
CASSFETVGSPLHF
TGTGCCAGCAGTTTTGAGACAGTCGGCTCACCCCTCCACTTT
>NA|TRBV12-5|14|NA|TRBJ1-3
CASGLVRDTYTIYF
TGTGCTAGTGGTTTGGTACGGGACACTTACACCATATATTTT
>TRBD1|TRBV6-5|15|NA|TRBJ2-3
CASSPGGGLGDTQYF
TGTGCCAGCAGCCCAGGGGGCGGGTTGGGAGATACGCAGTATTTT
>TRBD1|TRBV5-4|15|NA|TRBJ2-5
CASSVGQGIGETQYF
TGTGCCAGCAGCGTAGGACAGGGGATTGGGGAGACCCAGTACTTC
>TRBD2|TRBV6-5|15|NA|TRBJ2-1
CASSSSGGVYNEQFF
TGTGCCAGCAGCTCGAGCGGGGGGGTCTACAATGAGCAGTTCTTC
>TRBD1|TRBV7-9|15|NA|TRBJ2-5
CASSSRQGLGETQYF
TGTGCCAGCAGCTCAAGACAGGGGCTCGGGGAGACCCAGTACTTC
>TRBD1|TRBV29-1|11|NA|TRBJ1-2
CSVGTGVGYTF
TGCAGCGTTGGGACAGGGGTTGGCTACACCTTC
>TRBD2|TRBV7-6|16|NA|TRBJ2-5
CASSPSLAGYQETQYF
TGTGCCAGCAGCCCCTCTTTAGCGGGGTACCAAGAGACCCAGTACTTC
>TRBD1|TRBV2|15|once|TRBJ1-2
CASNPMFQGVAGYTF
TGTGCCAGCAATCCGATGTTCCAGGGGGTTGCTGGCTACACCTTC
>TRBD2|TRBV3-1/TRBV3-2|16|NA|TRBJ2-7
CASSQVVGGGAYEQYF
TGTGCCAGCAGCCAAGTAGTTGGCGGGGGGGCATACGAGCAGTACTTC
>NA|TRBV3-1/TRBV3-2|16|NA|TRBJ1-3
CASSQNAGTSGNTIYF
TGTGCCAGCAGCCAGAACGCTGGGACATCGGGAAACACCATATATTTT
>TRBD1|TRBV19|18|NA|TRBJ1-5
CASSIVTGGGKYNQPQHF
TGTGCCAGTAGTATTGTCACAGGGGGCGGTAAGTATAATCAGCCCCAGCATTTT
>NA|TRBV5-1|15|once|TRBJ1-4
CASSLEVGQNEKLFF
TGCGCCAGCAGCTTGGAGGTCGGACAGAATGAAAAACTGTTTTTT
>TRBD2|TRBV10-2|17|once|TRBJ2-5
CASSLNGLAGGQETQYF
TGCGCCAGCAGCCTGAACGGACTAGCGGGGGGGCAAGAGACCCAGTACTTC